This entry describes one T cell receptor (beta chain). The data were obtained in a study of T-cell reconstitution after alpha-beta-depleted transplantation in children. CDR1 is LGHDT, CDR2 YNNKEL, per germline (reference sequence). Germline trimming cut 1 base from V and 4 bases from J; bases unmatched to any gene: 0. The CDR3 contains 14 residues. The TCRbeta library was prepared with unique molecular identifiers. TCRdb re-called the PCR reads through MiXCR, storing one row per CDR3 protein. The sample includes 600,000 to 800,000 distinct CDR3 sequences, around 13% of them seen just once. The V call is TRBV3-1, the J call TRBJ1-1, with 10 bases aligning to TRBD1. The sequence derives from a girl aged 2 to 10 with congenital amegakaryocytic thrombocytopenia, due to receive a stem cell transplant. This specimen was PBMCs, taken before TCRalphabeta/CD19-depleted stem cell transplant. The CDR3 DNA is TGTGCCAGCAGCCAAGGACAGGGGGCCACTGAAGCTTTCTTT. Translation: CASSQGQGATEAFF.